Listed below are T cell receptor beta chains from one sample, sequenced in a study of blood T cell repertoires in COVID-19. The assay was immunoSEQ multiplex PCR, and TCRdb's table has in-frame clones only and misses some. The sample shows more than 85,000 clones, about 85% of them seen only once. Input material: peripheral blood. These receptors originate from a human donor in a cohort sampled during active COVID-19. Both conserved end residues are part of each CDR3. D genes are given only for firm matches. Clone size is not always given. Where it is, it says once, few, many or a class for expanded clones.

J gene	V gene	clone size	D gene	CDR3 length	CDR3 protein	CDR3 DNA
TRBJ2-3	TRBV11-1	NA	TRBD1	15	CASSLTGQGGDTQYF	TGTGCCAGCAGCTTAACGGGACAGGGCGGAGATACGCAGTATTTT
TRBJ1-1	TRBV18	NA	TRBD1	15	CASSPRQGGNTEAFF	TGTGCCAGCTCACCTAGACAGGGGGGGAACACTGAAGCTTTCTTT
TRBJ2-1	TRBV10-3	NA	TRBD2	16	CAISDSGGRSYNEQFF	TGTGCCATCAGTGATTCGGGCGGGAGGTCATACAATGAGCAGTTCTTC
TRBJ2-1	TRBV4-2	NA	NA	13	CASSPSHDNEQFF	TGTGCCAGCAGCCCGAGCCATGACAATGAGCAGTTCTTC
TRBJ1-1	TRBV7-3	few	NA	15	CASSSGVGANTEAFF	TGTGCCAGCAGCTCCGGAGTGGGGGCTAACACTGAAGCTTTCTTT
TRBJ2-4	TRBV5-1	few	TRBD2	14	CASSLSGTSDIQYF	TGCGCCAGCAGCTTATCCGGGACTAGCGACATTCAGTACTTC
TRBJ1-5	TRBV5-1	once	NA	15	CASSLSGIGGQPQHF	TGCGCCAGCAGCTTGTCCGGGATTGGTGGACAGCCCCAGCATTTT
TRBJ2-7	TRBV7-2	NA	NA	15	CASSGRWQGGNEQYF	TGTGCCAGCAGCGGGAGGTGGCAGGGAGGCAACGAGCAGTACTTC
TRBJ1-2	TRBV7-2	NA	NA	12	CASSPVVGGYTF	TGTGCCAGCAGCCCGGTCGTTGGTGGCTACACCTTC
TRBJ1-5	TRBV19	few	TRBD1	14	CASSPGTDYQPQHF	TGTGCCAGTAGTCCTGGGACAGATTATCAGCCCCAGCATTTT
TRBJ2-2	TRBV7-2	NA	TRBD2	18	CASSSPGLAITKTGELFF	TGTGCCAGCAGCTCCCCCGGACTAGCGATTACTAAAACCGGGGAGCTGTTTTTT
TRBJ1-5	TRBV19	NA	NA	14	CASSTTDRNQPQHF	TGTGCCAGTAGTACCACCGACAGAAATCAGCCCCAGCATTTT
TRBJ2-1	TRBV9	few	NA	16	CASSVDAGPHYNEQFF	TGTGCCAGCAGCGTTGATGCGGGTCCCCACTACAATGAGCAGTTCTTC
TRBJ2-2	TRBV6-5	NA	TRBD1	14	CASSTRGRAGELFF	TGTGCCAGCAGCACCAGGGGGCGGGCCGGGGAGCTGTTTTTT
TRBJ1-5	TRBV9	NA	TRBD1	15	CASSIGTALNQPQHF	TGTGCCAGCAGCATTGGGACAGCATTAAATCAGCCCCAGCATTTT
TRBJ2-5	TRBV7-2	NA	NA	13	CASSPSGVETQYF	TGTGCCAGCAGCCCCTCCGGGGTGGAGACCCAGTACTTC
TRBJ2-7	TRBV6-5	NA	TRBD1	13	CATGTGGPYEQYF	TGTGCCACCGGGACAGGGGGCCCCTACGAGCAGTACTTC
TRBJ1-5	TRBV6-2/TRBV6-3	NA	NA	16	CASSKGAAYGERPQHF	TGTGCCAGCAGTAAGGGAGCGGCCTACGGAGAAAGGCCCCAGCATTTT
TRBJ1-1	TRBV6-5	once	TRBD1	14	CASRPWDRVAEAFF	TGTGCCAGCAGACCCTGGGACAGGGTGGCTGAAGCTTTCTTT
TRBJ2-5	TRBV7-2	NA	TRBD2	15	CASSRTSGTQETQYF	TGTGCCAGCAGCCGGACTAGCGGAACCCAAGAGACCCAGTACTTC
TRBJ2-3	TRBV7-2	NA	TRBD2	18	CASSLEGLAGASTDTQYF	TGTGCCAGCAGCTTAGAAGGCCTAGCGGGGGCATCTACAGATACGCAGTATTTT
TRBJ2-7	TRBV11-2	NA	NA	13	CASSLDRASEQYF	TGTGCCAGCAGCTTAGACAGGGCGAGCGAGCAGTACTTC
TRBJ1-2	TRBV5-5	NA	TRBD1	15	CASSLLTGGADGYTF	TGTGCCAGCAGCCTACTAACAGGGGGCGCGGATGGCTACACCTTC
TRBJ2-7	TRBV27	NA	NA	13	CASSLWGDYEQYF	TGTGCCAGCAGTTTATGGGGGGACTACGAGCAGTACTTC
TRBJ1-3	TRBV5-4	NA	NA	15	CASSSAGYSGNTIYF	TGTGCCAGCAGCTCAGCAGGGTATTCTGGAAACACCATATATTTT
TRBJ2-1	TRBV7-8	NA	TRBD2	17	CASSPRSGASSYNEQFF	TGTGCCAGCAGCCCCCGTAGCGGGGCCAGCTCCTACAATGAGCAGTTCTTC
TRBJ1-5	TRBV6-5	NA	NA	16	CASSYSIGSPGQPQHF	TGTGCCAGCAGTTACTCGATCGGGTCCCCGGGGCAGCCCCAGCATTTT
TRBJ1-2	TRBV3-1/TRBV3-2	few	NA	15	CASSQGAGNNYGYTF	TGTGCCAGCAGCCAAGGGGCAGGTAATAACTATGGCTACACCTTC
TRBJ2-5	TRBV25-1	once	NA	10	CATQQETQYF	TGTGCCACCCAACAAGAGACCCAGTACTTC
TRBJ2-2	TRBV27	NA	NA	14	CASSIFTNTGELFF	TGTGCCAGCAGTATTTTTACGAACACCGGGGAGCTGTTTTTT
TRBJ2-5	TRBV10-3	NA	NA	14	CAISEERGQETQYF	TGTGCCATCAGTGAGGAGCGAGGCCAAGAGACCCAGTACTTC
TRBJ1-5	TRBV19	NA	NA	16	CASNPTGIDRNQPQHF	TGTGCCAGTAACCCTACAGGGATCGATCGCAATCAGCCCCAGCATTTT
TRBJ2-5	TRBV28	NA	TRBD2	16	CASSVGLASPGETQYF	TGTGCCAGCAGCGTGGGACTAGCGAGTCCGGGAGAGACCCAGTACTTC
TRBJ2-1	TRBV18	many	NA	15	CASSLGGSGYNEQFF	TGTGCCAGCTCCCTTGGCGGATCGGGATACAATGAGCAGTTCTTC
TRBJ2-2	TRBV5-4	once	TRBD2	15	CASSSGTSGTGELFF	TGTGCCAGCAGCTCCGGGACTAGCGGGACCGGGGAGCTGTTTTTT
TRBJ1-3	TRBV5-5	NA	NA	15	CASSLGQSSGNTIYF	TGTGCCAGCAGCTTGGGACAGAGCTCTGGAAACACCATATATTTT
TRBJ1-4	TRBV5-1	once	NA	15	CASSLTSGGSEKLFF	TGCGCCAGCAGCTTGACGAGTGGGGGGAGTGAAAAACTGTTTTTT
TRBJ2-1	TRBV19	NA	TRBD2	15	CASRLAGDLNNEQFF	TGTGCCAGTAGGCTAGCGGGAGACTTAAACAATGAGCAGTTCTTC
TRBJ2-3	TRBV5-8	NA	TRBD1	15	CASSLGGQGGDTQYF	TGTGCCAGCAGCTTGGGGGGACAGGGTGGAGATACGCAGTATTTT
TRBJ1-1	TRBV7-9	NA	NA	13	CASTVGQNTEAFF	TGTGCCAGCACCGTAGGACAGAACACTGAAGCTTTCTTT
TRBJ2-1	TRBV6-5	NA	NA	13	CASRLGQYNEQFF	TGTGCCAGCAGATTAGGACAGTACAATGAGCAGTTCTTC
TRBJ2-1	TRBV24-1	NA	TRBD2	19	CATSDPGTSGRSQMDEQFF	TGTGCCACCAGTGATCCGGGGACTAGCGGGAGGTCTCAAATGGATGAGCAGTTCTTC
TRBJ1-6	TRBV25-1	NA	TRBD1	16	CASSDEGGLYNSPLHF	TGTGCCAGCAGTGATGAAGGGGGCTTGTATAATTCACCCCTCCACTTT
TRBJ2-1	TRBV12-3/TRBV12-4	NA	NA	11	CASSSRSEQFF	TGTGCCAGCAGTTCCCGGTCAGAGCAGTTCTTC
TRBJ1-6	TRBV5-4	NA	NA	16	CASSGGAERMNSPLHF	TGTGCCAGCAGCGGGGGGGCAGAACGAATGAATTCACCCCTCCACTTT
TRBJ1-6	TRBV4-3	once	TRBD1	18	CASSQDHPRTGSNSPLHF	TGCGCCAGCAGCCAAGATCATCCCCGGACAGGGAGTAATTCACCCCTCCACTTT
TRBJ2-3	TRBV5-1	NA	NA	14	CASSRGSGTDTQYF	TGCGCCAGCAGCAGGGGGTCTGGCACAGATACGCAGTATTTT